This entry lists 22 T cell receptor beta chains sequenced from one sample in a study of chemoradiotherapy in HPV16-positive cancers. Only in-frame clones appear in the TCRdb table, and some are missing; sequencing was by immunoSEQ multiplex PCR. Of about 12,000 clones listed, approximately 85% were seen once; the top ten hold 5.8%. Sequences were derived from blood, sampled from a patient who underwent chemoradiotherapy. The receptors were gathered from a human donor with HPV-associated anogenital cancer.

J is TRBJ2-3 and V is TRBV5-6, with TRBD2 identical over 7 bases. V was clipped by 3 bases and J by 2 bases; unmatched bases: 6. The CDR3 loop spans 15 amino acids. CDR1 SGHDT and CDR2 YYEEEE come from the germline V gene. CDR3 amino acids: CASSSLADYTDTQYF. CDR3 bases: TGTGCCAGCAGCTCGCTAGCGGACTACACAGATACGCAGTATTTT.

The rearrangement links TRBV9 to TRBJ2-3; D might be TRBD1 (5 bases). CDR1 is SGDLS and CDR2 is YYNGEE in the germline V gene. V lost 4 bases and J 6 bases, leaving 12 bases between the germline ends. The CDR3 consists of 13 residues. The CDR3: CASSPQVGDTQYF. In DNA form, the CDR3 reads TGTGCCAGCAGCCCACAGGTAGGGGATACGCAGTATTTT.

The V call is TRBV15, the J call TRBJ2-3; D unresolved. The CDR3 is 15 amino acids. Trimming removed 0 bases at V and 2 bases at J, with 9 bases between. CDR1 and CDR2 from the germline V gene are LNHNV and YYDKDF (reference sequence). CDR3 loop: CATSRDMDFTDTQYF. Written as DNA, the CDR3 is TGTGCCACCAGCAGAGATATGGATTTCACAGATACGCAGTATTTT.

This clone was recorded a few times. CDR3 protein: CASSATINANTGELFF. DNA for the CDR3: TGTGCCAGCAGCGCGACCATCAACGCGAACACCGGGGAGCTGTTTTTT. The V and J genes are TRBV27 and TRBJ2-2; D gene ambiguous. Germline assignment: CDR1 MNHEY and CDR2 SMNVEV (reference sequence). CDR3 length equals 16 residues. The V and J ends lost 6 bases and 0 bases respectively, with 14 bases between them.

The rearrangement uses TRBV19 and TRBJ1-1, with 9 bases matching TRBD1. The CDR3 runs 15 residues. The V gene end was trimmed by 6 bases and the J gene end by 3 bases; junction bases not matched to a gene: 8. CDR1 is LNHDA and CDR2 is SQIVND in the germline V gene (reference sequence). CDR3 coding DNA: TGTGCCAGTAGCAAAATGCACAGGGGGCACACTGAAGCTTTCTTT. Residues: CASSKMHRGHTEAFF.

This sequence joins TRBV5-1 and TRBJ2-3; 11 positions agree with TRBD2. V lost 3 bases and J lost 2; bases outside the gene matches: 5. The CDR3 is 16 residues long. Germline V gene data show CDR1 as SGHRS and CDR2 as YFSETQ. CDR3 sequence reads: CASSSGTSGPTDTQYF. CDR3 nucleotides: TGCGCCAGCAGCTCCGGGACTAGCGGCCCCACAGATACGCAGTATTTT.

Only a few counts were recorded for this clone. The V call is TRBV5-1, the J call TRBJ2-5, with D hard to call. Germline loops: CDR1 SGHRS, CDR2 YFSETQ. V lost 0 bases and J lost 6, with 15 bases in between. The CDR3 length is 15 residues. The CDR3 DNA sequence: TGCGCCAGCAGCTTGGGGCCGCTAGATGGGAAGACCCAGTACTTC. Protein product: CASSLGPLDGKTQYF.

This clone was seen only once. This chain connects TRBV6-5 to TRBJ2-5; 15 bases align to TRBD2. V gave up 6 bases and J gave up 5 bases; unmatched junction bases: 4. This CDR3 region has 15 residues. Germline V gene sequence: CDR1 MNHEY, CDR2 SVGAGI. CDR3 in DNA: TGTGCCAGCAGAAGGACTAGCGGGGGGGCCGAGACCCAGTACTTC. Its translation: CASRRTSGGAETQYF.

This chain uses TRBV19 with TRBJ2-5; perhaps TRBD2 as D (7 bases). The V gene's germline CDR1 is LNHDA and CDR2 SQIVND (reference sequence). V lost 5 bases, J lost 9 bases, and 22 bases lay in between. This CDR3 comprises 15 residues. CDR3 sequence (DNA): TGTGCCAGTAGTCAGTGGGGGGGCGATTCATCGGCCCAGTACTTC. It codes for CASSQWGGDSSAQYF. The full variable domain, in which reference TRBV19 and TRBJ2-5 provide the parts outside the CDR3, is DGGITQSPKYLFRKEGQNVTLSCEQNLNHDAMYWYRQDPGQGLRLIYYSQIVNDFQKGDIAEGYSVSREKKESFPLTVTSAQKNPTAFYLCASSQWGGDSSAQYFGPGTRLLVL.

In nucleotides, the CDR3 is TGTGCCAGTAGTATAAAGTTGGGGACAGGGGCTGGCTACACCTTC. Translation: CASSIKLGTGAGYTF. The J gene is TRBJ1-2, the V gene TRBV19, with 10 bases that match TRBD1. Germline CDR1 and CDR2: LNHDA and SQIVND (reference sequence). V lost 2 bases, J lost 7 bases, and 7 bases stayed unmatched. The CDR3 consists of 15 residues.

The rearrangement joins TRBV11-2 to TRBJ2-5; 8 bases agree with TRBD2. The junction had 1 base not matched to a gene; V was cut back by 1 base and J by 0 bases. Looked up from germline, CDR1 is SGHAT and CDR2 is FQNNGV. The CDR3 covers 15 residues. In DNA, the CDR3 is TGTGCCAGCAGCTTAGGCGGGGGGTACCAAGAGACCCAGTACTTC. The encoded protein is CASSLGGGYQETQYF.

This clone was recorded a few times. J is TRBJ1-2 and V is TRBV11-2, with 8 positions matching TRBD1. V dropped 3 bases and J dropped 6; count of bases not matched to a gene: 6. Germline V lookup: CDR1 SGHAT, CDR2 FQNNGV. The CDR3 sequence is 14 residues long. The CDR3 DNA reads TGTGCCAGCAGCTTCACAGGGGGTCCCGATGGCTACACCTTC. Protein: CASSFTGGPDGYTF.

This chain connects TRBV5-6 to TRBJ1-2, with TRBD1 matching over 7 bases. Germline CDR1 is SGHDT and CDR2 is YYEEEE. The CDR3 extends over 13 amino acids. V was clipped by 3 bases and J by 2 bases; unmatched bases: 1. The chain's CDR3 is CASSWGQNYGYTF. CDR3 sequence (DNA): TGTGCCAGCAGCTGGGGACAGAACTATGGCTACACCTTC.

This clone was seen just once. The V call is TRBV23-1, the J call TRBJ1-4, with unresolved D. TRBV23-1 falls under the ORF class, with uncertain function. This CDR3 has 14 residues. V lost 0 bases and J lost 2, with 4 bases in between. The CDR3 protein is CASSQSVTNEKLFF. The CDR3 nucleotides read TGCGCCAGCAGTCAATCGGTCACTAATGAAAAACTGTTTTTT.

V is TRBV29-1 and J is TRBJ1-2; D uncertain. The V and J ends lost 5 bases and 2 bases respectively, with 6 bases between them. Germline V CDR1 and CDR2: SQVTM, ANQGSEA. The CDR3 loop spans 11 amino acids. The CDR3: CSVRENYGYTF. CDR3 DNA sequence: TGCAGCGTTCGGGAGAACTATGGCTACACCTTC.

The V gene is TRBV7-9, the J gene TRBJ1-3, with 8 bases aligning to TRBD1. With 6 bases clipped from V and 4 bases from J, the junction kept 2 bases outside the gene matches. CDR1 is SEHNR and CDR2 is FQNEAQ in the germline V gene (reference sequence). The CDR3 extends over 13 amino acids. This CDR3 is CASRTGAGNTIYF. The CDR3 DNA sequence: TGTGCCAGCAGGACAGGGGCCGGAAACACCATATATTTT.

J is TRBJ2-3 and V is TRBV7-3; 8 bases match TRBD1. The CDR3 is made up of 15 amino acids. Trimming cost V 5 bases and J 5 bases; bases outside gene matches: 9. CDR1 is SGHTA and CDR2 is FQGTGA in the germline V gene. CDR3 protein: CASSPQGGREDTQYF. The CDR3 DNA sequence: TGTGCCAGCAGCCCACAGGGGGGACGCGAAGATACGCAGTATTTT.

J is TRBJ1-1 and V is TRBV27; maybe TRBD1 (6 bases). Germline assignment: CDR1 MNHEY and CDR2 SMNVEV (reference sequence). The CDR3 runs 15 residues. Deletions cut 6 bases from V and 4 bases from J, with 18 bases between. DNA for the CDR3: TGTGCCAGCAGGATCCGAGGTCAGGGGCCCACTGAAGCTTTCTTT. It translates to CASRIRGQGPTEAFF.

V usage is TRBV30 and J usage is TRBJ1-5; D unresolved. CDR1 is GTSNPN, CDR2 SVGIG, per germline (reference sequence). This CDR3 spans 13 amino acids. Trimming took 1 base from V and 0 from J, leaving 4 bases between them. The CDR3 bases are TGTGCCTGGAGTGACGTTAGCAATCAGCCCCAGCATTTT. Translating gives CAWSDVSNQPQHF.

This chain connects TRBV7-3 to TRBJ2-1; TRBD1 agrees at 11 bases. This CDR3 has 16 residues. With 2 bases clipped from V and 6 bases from J, the junction kept 6 bases outside the gene matches. The germline V gene encodes CDR1 SGHTA and CDR2 FQGTGA. CDR3 amino acids: CASSLRDRGTRNEQFF. Here the CDR3 DNA reads TGTGCCAGCAGCTTACGGGACAGGGGGACGCGCAATGAGCAGTTCTTC. Full variable domain (outside the CDR3, taken from reference TRBV7-3 and TRBJ2-1): GAGVSQTPSNKVTEKGKYVELRCDPISGHTALYWYRQSLGQGPEFLIYFQGTGAADDSGLPNDRFFAVRPEGSVSTLKIQRTERGDSAVYLCASSLRDRGTRNEQFFGPGTRLTVL.

V gene TRBV9 combines with J gene TRBJ2-5; a possible D gene is TRBD2 (6 bases). This CDR3 region has 15 residues. CDR1 and CDR2 (germline): SGDLS, YYNGEE. The V end lost 0 bases, the J end lost 4 bases, and 13 bases lay between the germline ends. Here the CDR3 reads CASSVGELAAETQYF. DNA of the CDR3: TGTGCCAGCAGCGTAGGTGAACTAGCCGCAGAGACCCAGTACTTC.

In its sample, this clone was seen once. The chain has TRBV5-1 and TRBJ2-2; 8 bases agree with TRBD2. Trimming removed 4 bases from V and 1 base from J; junction bases left unmatched: 3. This CDR3 is 15 amino acids long. Germline loops: CDR1 SGHRS, CDR2 YFSETQ. CDR3 region: CASSRSGGNTGELFF. CDR3 in DNA: TGCGCCAGCAGCAGAAGCGGGGGGAACACCGGGGAGCTGTTTTTT.